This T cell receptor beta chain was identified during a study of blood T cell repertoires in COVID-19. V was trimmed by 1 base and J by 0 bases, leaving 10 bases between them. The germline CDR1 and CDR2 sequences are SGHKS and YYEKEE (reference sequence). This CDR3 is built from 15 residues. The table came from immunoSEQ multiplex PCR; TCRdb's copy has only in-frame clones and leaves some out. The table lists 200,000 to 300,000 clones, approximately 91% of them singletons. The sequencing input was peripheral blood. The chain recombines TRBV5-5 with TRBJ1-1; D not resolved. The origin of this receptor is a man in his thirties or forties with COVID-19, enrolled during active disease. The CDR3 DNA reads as TGTGCCAGCAGCTTGTTTGGCGGAGTGAACACTGAAGCTTTCTTT. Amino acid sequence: CASSLFGGVNTEAFF.